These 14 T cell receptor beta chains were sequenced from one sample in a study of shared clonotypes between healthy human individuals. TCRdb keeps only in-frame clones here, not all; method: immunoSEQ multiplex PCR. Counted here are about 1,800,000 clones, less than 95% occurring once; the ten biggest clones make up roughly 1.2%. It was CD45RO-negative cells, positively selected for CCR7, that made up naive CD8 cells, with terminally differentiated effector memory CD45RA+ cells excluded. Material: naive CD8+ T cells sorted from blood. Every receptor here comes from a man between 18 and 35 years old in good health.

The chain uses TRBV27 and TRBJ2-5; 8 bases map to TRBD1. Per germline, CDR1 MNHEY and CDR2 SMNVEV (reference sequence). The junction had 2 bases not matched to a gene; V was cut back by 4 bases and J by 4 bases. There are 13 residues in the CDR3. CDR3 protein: CASSSGQVETQYF. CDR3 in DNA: TGTGCCAGCAGTTCGGGACAGGTAGAGACCCAGTACTTC.

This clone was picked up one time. CDR3 sequence reads: CASSSRLAGGPRTGELFF. CDR3 sequence (DNA): TGTGCCAGCAGTTCCCGACTAGCGGGAGGGCCTCGGACCGGGGAGCTGTTTTTT. The chain has TRBV27 and TRBJ2-2; 14 bases are a match to TRBD2. Per the germline V gene, CDR1 is MNHEY and CDR2 is SMNVEV (reference sequence). CDR3 size: 18 residues. V shed 4 bases and J 5 bases; nucleotides not matched to a gene: 9.

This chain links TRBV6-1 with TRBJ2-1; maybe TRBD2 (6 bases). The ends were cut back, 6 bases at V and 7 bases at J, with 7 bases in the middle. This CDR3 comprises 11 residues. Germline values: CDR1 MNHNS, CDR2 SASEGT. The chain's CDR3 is CASRSGNEQFF. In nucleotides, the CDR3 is TGTGCCAGCAGGAGCGGGAATGAGCAGTTCTTC.

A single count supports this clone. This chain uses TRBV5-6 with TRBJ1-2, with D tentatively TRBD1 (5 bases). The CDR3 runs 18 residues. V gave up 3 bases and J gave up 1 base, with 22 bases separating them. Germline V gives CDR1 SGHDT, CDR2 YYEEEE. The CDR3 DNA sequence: TGTGCCAGCAGCTCTCCGGGTTTGGACACCCAACTTAACTATGGCTACACCTTC. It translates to CASSSPGLDTQLNYGYTF. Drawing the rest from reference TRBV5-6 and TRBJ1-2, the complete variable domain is DAGVTQSPTHLIKTRGQQVTLRCSPKSGHDTVSWYQQALGQGPQFIFQYYEEEERQRGNFPDRFSGHQFPNYSSELNVNALLLGDSALYLCASSSPGLDTQLNYGYTFGSGTRLTVV.

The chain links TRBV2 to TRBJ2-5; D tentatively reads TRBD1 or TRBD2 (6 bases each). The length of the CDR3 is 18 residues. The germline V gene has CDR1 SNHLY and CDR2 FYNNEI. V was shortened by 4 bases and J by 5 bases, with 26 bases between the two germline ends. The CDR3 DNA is TGTGCCAGCAGTGCTCCACGGTCCGGGGGCCTTTCGGAGGAGACCCAGTACTTC. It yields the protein CASSAPRSGGLSEETQYF.

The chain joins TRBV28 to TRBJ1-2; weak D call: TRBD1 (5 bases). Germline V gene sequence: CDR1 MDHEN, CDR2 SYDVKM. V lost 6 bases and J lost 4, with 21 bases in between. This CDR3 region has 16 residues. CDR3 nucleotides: TGTGCCAGCAGCCGCGACCGAATCGGGGCTAGCTATGGCTACACCTTC. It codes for CASSRDRIGASYGYTF.

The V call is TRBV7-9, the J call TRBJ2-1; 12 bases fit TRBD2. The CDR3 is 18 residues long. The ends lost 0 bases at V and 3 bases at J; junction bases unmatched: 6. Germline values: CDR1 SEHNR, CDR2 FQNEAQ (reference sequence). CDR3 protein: CASSLALGLAGFYNEQFF. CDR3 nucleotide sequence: TGTGCCAGCAGCTTAGCGCTGGGACTAGCGGGTTTCTACAATGAGCAGTTCTTC.

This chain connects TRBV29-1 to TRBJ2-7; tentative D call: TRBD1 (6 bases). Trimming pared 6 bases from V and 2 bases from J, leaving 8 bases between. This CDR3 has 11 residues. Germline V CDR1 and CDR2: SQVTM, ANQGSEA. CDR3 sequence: CSVGAPYEQYF. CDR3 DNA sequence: TGCAGCGTGGGGGCCCCCTACGAGCAGTACTTC.

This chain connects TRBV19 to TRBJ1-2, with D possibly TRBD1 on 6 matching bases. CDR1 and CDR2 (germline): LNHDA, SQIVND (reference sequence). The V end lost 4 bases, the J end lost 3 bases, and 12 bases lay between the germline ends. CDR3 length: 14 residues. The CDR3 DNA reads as TGTGCCAGTAGTAAAGCAGGGGAGTACTATGGCTACACCTTC. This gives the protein CASSKAGEYYGYTF.

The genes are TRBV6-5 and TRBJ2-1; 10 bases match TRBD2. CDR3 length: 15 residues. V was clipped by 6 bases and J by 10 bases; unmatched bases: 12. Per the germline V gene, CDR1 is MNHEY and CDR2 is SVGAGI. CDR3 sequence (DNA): TGTGCCAGCAGATTCCTAGCGGGAGCGGGGTTCGAGCAGTTCTTC. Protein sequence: CASRFLAGAGFEQFF.

Here the CDR3 reads CASSSTNEQFF. The CDR3 DNA reads TGTGCCAGCAGCTCTACGAATGAGCAGTTCTTC. This chain uses TRBV2 with TRBJ2-1, with D unclear. There are 11 residues in the CDR3. V lost 6 bases and J 7 bases, leaving 7 bases between the germline ends. CDR1 is SNHLY, CDR2 FYNNEI, per germline.

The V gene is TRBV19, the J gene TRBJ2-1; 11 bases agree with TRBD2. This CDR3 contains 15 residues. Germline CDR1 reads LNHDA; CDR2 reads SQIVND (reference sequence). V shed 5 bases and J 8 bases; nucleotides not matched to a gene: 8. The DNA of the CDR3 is TGTGCCAGTAGTCAGACTAGCGGGAAGATCGATGAGCAGTTCTTC. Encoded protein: CASSQTSGKIDEQFF.

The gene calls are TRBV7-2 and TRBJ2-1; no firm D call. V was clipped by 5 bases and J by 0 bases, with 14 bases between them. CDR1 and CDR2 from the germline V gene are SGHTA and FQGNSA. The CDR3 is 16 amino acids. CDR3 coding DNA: TGTGCCAGCAGCCCACTTATTAGGGTCTCCTACAATGAGCAGTTCTTC. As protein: CASSPLIRVSYNEQFF.

CDR3 in amino acids: CASSLEFRTGIYEQYF. DNA for the CDR3: TGTGCCAGCAGCTTAGAGTTTCGGACAGGGATCTACGAGCAGTACTTC. V is TRBV11-2 and J is TRBJ2-7; 8 positions agree with TRBD1. CDR1 SGHAT and CDR2 FQNNGV come from the germline V gene. The CDR3 covers 16 residues. The V and J ends lost 0 bases and 3 bases, in that order; junction bases with no gene match: 7.